The 23 T cell receptor beta chains below come from one sample, sequenced in a study of cytomegalovirus exposure and HLA in healthy donors. Use of 60 Vbeta and 13 Jbeta primers characterized the PCR. Assay used: immunoSEQ multiplex PCR; TCRdb lists only in-frame clones, some missing. The sample comprises 30,000 to 40,000 clones, less than 55% of which are singletons, and roughly 1.9% rests with the top ten. Material: PBMCs. These receptors were taken from a woman between 50 and 59 years old in good health and CMV-seronegative.

Concerning this clone itself: This same CDR3 is encoded by further DNA sequences in the sample. The chain carries TRBV5-1 and TRBJ2-7; 10 nucleotides align to TRBD1. The CDR3 contains 14 residues. Trimming cost V 4 bases and J 6 bases; bases outside gene matches: 7. CDR1 is SGHRS, CDR2 YFSETQ, per germline. CDR3: CASSPGQGGSEQYF. In nucleotides, the CDR3 is TGCGCCAGCAGCCCCGGACAGGGGGGGTCCGAGCAGTACTTC.

This chain joins TRBV5-3 and TRBJ1-6; TRBD1 might be the D (6 bases). TRBV5-3 is designated an ORF whose function remains uncertain. Trimming left V 4 bases short and J 0 bases short, with 20 bases between. The CDR3 has 19 amino acids. The CDR3 is CARSVWGGRLSSYNSPLHF. The CDR3 coding sequence is TGTGCCAGAAGCGTGTGGGGGGGGCGACTTAGCTCCTATAATTCACCCCTCCACTTT.

The V gene is TRBV5-1, the J gene TRBJ2-5; 9 bases agree with TRBD2. The CDR3 length is 18 residues. V dropped 3 bases and J dropped 5; count of bases not matched to a gene: 17. Germline values: CDR1 SGHRS, CDR2 YFSETQ. CDR3 coding DNA: TGCGCCAGCAGCTACAAAGCTCTAGCGGGGACATCGGGGGAGACCCAGTACTTC. This translates into CASSYKALAGTSGETQYF.

This clone was observed a few times. This chain links TRBV5-6 with TRBJ2-7; 8 bases match TRBD2. CDR1 and CDR2 (germline): SGHDT, YYEEEE. With 4 bases clipped from V and 6 bases from J, the junction kept 12 bases outside the gene matches. This CDR3 spans 15 amino acids. Here the CDR3 DNA reads TGTGCCAGCAGCGTCGGGGGGGGCCGGGCCCGCGAGCAGTACTTC. It specifies CASSVGGGRAREQYF.

This clone has just a few counts. V gene TRBV25-1 combines with J gene TRBJ1-2; D not resolved. The CDR3 consists of 15 residues. V lost 1 base to trimming and J lost 2 bases, with 11 bases between them. CDR1 MGHDK and CDR2 SYGVNS come from the germline V gene. The CDR3 spells CASSEFGETNYGYTF. The CDR3 DNA follows: TGTGCCAGCAGTGAATTCGGGGAAACCAACTATGGCTACACCTTC.

The table lists this clone with a few counts. The genes are TRBV10-1 and TRBJ2-4; 9 bases match TRBD1. V dropped 8 bases and J dropped 0; count of bases not matched to a gene: 8. The germline CDR1 and CDR2 sequences are WNHNN and SYGVQD (reference sequence). CDR3 length: 16 amino acids. CDR3 amino acids: CASPWDRVLAKNIQYF. Written as DNA, the CDR3 is TGCGCCAGCCCATGGGACAGGGTGCTAGCCAAAAACATTCAGTACTTC.

This clone was seen a handful of times. This chain's CDR3 is CAWSTRDSRSNGEQFF. The CDR3 nucleotides are TGTGCCTGGAGTACCCGGGACTCCCGGTCCAATGGTGAGCAGTTCTTC. This sequence joins TRBV30 and TRBJ2-1, with D maybe TRBD2 (6 bases). CDR1 is GTSNPN, CDR2 SVGIG, per germline (reference sequence). With 2 bases removed from V and 9 bases from J, the gap between germline ends came to 23 bases. This CDR3 is 16 amino acids long.

The rearrangement links TRBV21-1 to TRBJ2-7; TRBD1, the D gene given by the table, was not confirmed from the DNA. TRBV21-1 is tagged as a pseudogene. This CDR3 region has 15 residues. Here the CDR3 DNA reads TGTGCCAGCAGCAAATGTGAACAGGGGGCGTACGAGCAGTACTTC. It translates to CASSKCEQGAYEQYF.

The chain recombines TRBV19 with TRBJ2-1; 11 bases fit TRBD2. CDR1 and CDR2 (germline): LNHDA, SQIVND (reference sequence). CDR3 length equals 19 residues. With V trimmed by 5 bases and J by 7 bases, 19 bases remained unmatched. The CDR3 coding sequence is TGTGCCAGTAGTGGGGGGACAGCGAGAGGCACTAGCGGGAGAAATGAGCAGTTCTTC. It is translated as CASSGGTARGTSGRNEQFF.

The V gene is TRBV7-6, the J gene TRBJ2-7; the match to TRBD2 covers 7 bases. V trimming: 9 bases; J trimming: 6 bases; junction bases outside the gene matches: 14. Looked up from germline, CDR1 is SGHVS and CDR2 is FNYEAQ. The CDR3 contains 14 residues. The CDR3 coding sequence is TGTGCCAGTATCCAACGGGAGGTTCGTTTCGAGCAGTACTTC. This sequence encodes CASIQREVRFEQYF. The variable domain in full, completed from reference TRBV7-6 and TRBJ2-7, reads GAGVSQSPRYKVTKRGQDVALRCDPISGHVSLYWYRQALGQGPEFLTYFNYEAQQDKSGLPNDRFSAERPEGSISTLTIQRTEQRDSAMYRCASIQREVRFEQYFGPGTRLTVT.

The CDR3 spells CASRLRQGGWFHQPQHF. The CDR3 DNA follows: TGTGCAAGTCGCCTTAGACAGGGTGGGTGGTTTCATCAGCCCCAGCATTTT. The V gene is TRBV12-2, the J gene TRBJ1-5; the tabulated D call, TRBD1, remains unverified against the DNA. TRBV12-2 is an annotated pseudogene. The length of the CDR3 is 17 residues.

V and J are TRBV28 and TRBJ2-7; a possible D gene is TRBD2 (7 bases). Per the germline V gene, CDR1 is MDHEN and CDR2 is SYDVKM. The CDR3 has 13 amino acids. V dropped 10 bases and J dropped 7 bases, with 20 bases sitting between them. The CDR3 loop reads CATSGRGAQEQYF. In nucleotides, the CDR3 is TGTGCCACCTCTGGGAGGGGGGCGCAAGAGCAGTACTTC. Full variable domain (outside the CDR3, taken from reference TRBV28 and TRBJ2-7): DVKVTQSSRYLVKRTGEKVFLECVQDMDHENMFWYRQDPGLGLRLIYFSYDVKMKEKGDIPEGYSVSREKKERFSLILESASTNQTSMYLCATSGRGAQEQYFGPGTRLTVT.

This sequence joins TRBV5-4 and TRBJ1-2; no clear D gene. Germline CDR1 and CDR2: SGHNT and YYREEE (reference sequence). Trimming pared 0 bases from V and 4 bases from J, leaving 13 bases between. This CDR3 contains 15 residues. CDR3 DNA: TGTGCCAGCAGCTTGGGTATGGCGGGGTTCTATGGCTACACCTTC. Amino acids: CASSLGMAGFYGYTF.

The J gene is TRBJ1-4, the V gene TRBV19; 9 bases are a match to TRBD1. Germline CDR1 LNHDA, CDR2 SQIVND (reference sequence). This CDR3 spans 16 amino acids. DNA for the CDR3: TGTGCGGCCTCGGACAGGGGCTTGTCGACTAATGAAAAACTGTTTTTT. It is translated as CAASDRGLSTNEKLFF.

This clone was counted between two and nine times. This chain connects TRBV30 to TRBJ2-5; 7 bases agree with TRBD1. CDR1 GTSNPN and CDR2 SVGIG come from the germline V gene (reference sequence). The CDR3 length is 13 residues. J gave up 4 bases and V 3 bases, and 5 bases lay outside the gene matches. CDR3 residues: CAWSTGAGETQYF. The CDR3 bases are TGTGCCTGGAGCACAGGGGCGGGAGAGACCCAGTACTTC. The whole variable domain, remainder taken from reference TRBV30 and TRBJ2-5, is SQTIHQWPATLVQPVGSPLSLECTVEGTSNPNLYWYRQAAGRGLQLLFYSVGIGQISSEVPQNLSASRPQDRQFILSSKKLLLSDSGFYLCAWSTGAGETQYFGPGTRLLVL.

The rearrangement joins TRBV14 to TRBJ2-5; weak D call: TRBD2 (6 bases). The CDR3 is 17 amino acids. In germline, CDR1 is SGHDN, CDR2 FVKESK. Trimming removed 1 base from V and 7 bases from J, with 22 bases in between. The chain's CDR3 is CASSQGYPGVKVGTQYF. In DNA form, the CDR3 reads TGTGCCAGCAGCCAAGGATATCCGGGGGTGAAAGTGGGGACCCAGTACTTC.

This clone was seen just once. The chain employs TRBV2 and TRBJ1-5; 7 nucleotides agree with TRBD1. CDR3 length equals 16 residues. The junction had 5 bases not matched to a gene; V was cut back by 3 bases and J by 0 bases. Germline V CDR1 and CDR2: SNHLY, FYNNEI. In DNA, the CDR3 is TGTGCCAGCAGTGAGGGGACAGTAAATAGCAATCAGCCCCAGCATTTT. Its translation is CASSEGTVNSNQPQHF.

This sequence joins TRBV7-9 and TRBJ2-7; TRBD2 might be the D (7 bases). Germline V CDR1 and CDR2: SEHNR, FQNEAQ (reference sequence). This CDR3 has 16 residues. V was pared by 5 bases and J by 0 bases, with 17 bases between. The CDR3 DNA is TGTGCCAGCAGCCAGGGGAGGGACTCCATCTCCTACGAGCAGTACTTC. This codes for CASSQGRDSISYEQYF.

The chain carries TRBV28 and TRBJ2-1; the match to TRBD1 covers 8 bases. The CDR3 spans 19 residues. Germline V gene sequence: CDR1 MDHEN, CDR2 SYDVKM. V lost 8 bases, J lost 9 bases, and 27 bases stayed unmatched. CDR3 sequence (DNA): TGTGCCAGCTACAGTTCATTTGCGTTCGTGCAGGGGGCAGAGGGTGAGCAGTTCTTC. Its protein product is CASYSSFAFVQGAEGEQFF. Filled out from reference TRBV28 and TRBJ2-1, the complete variable domain reads DVKVTQSSRYLVKRTGEKVFLECVQDMDHENMFWYRQDPGLGLRLIYFSYDVKMKEKGDIPEGYSVSREKKERFSLILESASTNQTSMYLCASYSSFAFVQGAEGEQFFGPGTRLTVL.

The chain combines TRBV18 with TRBJ1-5; D is possibly TRBD1 (6 bases). Germline CDR1 and CDR2: KGHSH and LQKENI. Trimming cost V 6 bases and J 4 bases, with 25 bases left between them. The CDR3 spans 18 residues. The CDR3 nucleotides read TGTGCCAGCTCTCTTTCACGAACAGGGACCTCAGGTAATCAGCCCCAGCATTTT. Encoded protein: CASSLSRTGTSGNQPQHF.

V and J are TRBV10-1 and TRBJ2-2; D is undetermined. Trimming took off 5 bases at V and 2 bases at J, with 9 bases between the two ends. This CDR3 contains 14 residues. Looked up from germline, CDR1 is WNHNN and CDR2 is SYGVQD (reference sequence). As DNA, the CDR3 is TGCGCCAGCAGTCGTTCAGTAAACACCGGGGAGCTGTTTTTT. Translated: CASSRSVNTGELFF.

This clone is classed as large. The chain has TRBV5-6 and TRBJ1-1; TRBD1 matches at 8 bases. Unmatched junction bases numbered 9, after V lost 3 bases and J lost 11 bases. The V gene's germline CDR1 is SGHDT and CDR2 YYEEEE. The CDR3 extends over 13 amino acids. The CDR3 bases are TGTGCCAGCAGCTCCAAATCAGGGGGCATGGCTTTCTTT. Translating gives CASSSKSGGMAFF.

The chain combines TRBV11-2 with TRBJ1-4; TRBD1 agrees at 10 bases. V was clipped by 4 bases and J by 6 bases; unmatched bases: 8. The CDR3 loop spans 16 amino acids. The germline gives CDR1 SGHAT, CDR2 FQNNGV. CDR3 nucleotides: TGTGCCAGCAGCTATAGGACAGGGGGTTTTTATGAAAAACTGTTTTTT. This translates into CASSYRTGGFYEKLFF.